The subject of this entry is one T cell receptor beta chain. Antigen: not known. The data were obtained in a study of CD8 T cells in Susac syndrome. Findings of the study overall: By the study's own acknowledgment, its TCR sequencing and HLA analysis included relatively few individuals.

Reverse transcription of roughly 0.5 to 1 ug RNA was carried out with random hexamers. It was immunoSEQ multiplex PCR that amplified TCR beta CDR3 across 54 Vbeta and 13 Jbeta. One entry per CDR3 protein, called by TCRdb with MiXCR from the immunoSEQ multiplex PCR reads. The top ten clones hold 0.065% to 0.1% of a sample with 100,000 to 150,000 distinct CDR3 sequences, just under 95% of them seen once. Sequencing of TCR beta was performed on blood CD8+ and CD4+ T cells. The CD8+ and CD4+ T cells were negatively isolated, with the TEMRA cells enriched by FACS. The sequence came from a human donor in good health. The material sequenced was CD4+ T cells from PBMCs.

The CDR3 region has the DNA TGCGCCAGCAGCTTGGGCAGTGCCAGCTCCTACGAGCAGTACTTC. Translated, it gives CASSLGSASSYEQYF. The chain is built from TRBV5-1 and TRBJ2-7; no firm D call. Germline V CDR1 and CDR2: SGHRS, YFSETQ. Between the trimmed V and J ends, which lost 0 bases and 0 bases, there was a span of 10 bases. The length of the CDR3 is 15 residues. Complete variable domain (other parts from reference TRBV5-1 and TRBJ2-7): KAGVTQTPRYLIKTRGQQVTLSCSPISGHRSVSWYQQTPGQGLQFLFEYFSETQRNKGNFPGRFSGRQFSNSRSEMNVSTLELGDSALYLCASSLGSASSYEQYFGPGTRLTVT.